This T cell receptor beta chain was profiled in a study of blood T cell repertoires in COVID-19. Study-wide context: Nucleic acid was either cDNA or gDNA, and it came from T cells, B-cell-depleted T cells, or PBMCs.

Profiling relied on immunoSEQ multiplex PCR, and the TCRdb table lists in-frame clones only, not all of them. Here the sample spans a few hundred thousand clones, more than 75% being singletons. Germline V gene data show CDR1 as SGHNT and CDR2 as YYREEE (reference sequence). V lost 5 bases, J lost 5 bases, and 4 bases stayed unmatched. This CDR3 region has 15 residues. Ages ranged from about 18 to 89 years, with residence in about two dozen US areas. Each recovered donor of Cohort 3 presented with two negative PCRs, clearance, or symptom resolution. Specimen: PBMCs or T cells enriched from blood (not recorded which). The rearrangement uses TRBV5-4 and TRBJ2-3, with 14 bases matching TRBD2. This TCR was recovered from a woman aged 40 to 55 who had recovered from COVID-19. The CDR3 DNA reads as TGTGCCAGCAGGCCCGGGACTAGCGGGAGAGATACGCAGTATTTT. Translated, it gives CASRPGTSGRDTQYF.